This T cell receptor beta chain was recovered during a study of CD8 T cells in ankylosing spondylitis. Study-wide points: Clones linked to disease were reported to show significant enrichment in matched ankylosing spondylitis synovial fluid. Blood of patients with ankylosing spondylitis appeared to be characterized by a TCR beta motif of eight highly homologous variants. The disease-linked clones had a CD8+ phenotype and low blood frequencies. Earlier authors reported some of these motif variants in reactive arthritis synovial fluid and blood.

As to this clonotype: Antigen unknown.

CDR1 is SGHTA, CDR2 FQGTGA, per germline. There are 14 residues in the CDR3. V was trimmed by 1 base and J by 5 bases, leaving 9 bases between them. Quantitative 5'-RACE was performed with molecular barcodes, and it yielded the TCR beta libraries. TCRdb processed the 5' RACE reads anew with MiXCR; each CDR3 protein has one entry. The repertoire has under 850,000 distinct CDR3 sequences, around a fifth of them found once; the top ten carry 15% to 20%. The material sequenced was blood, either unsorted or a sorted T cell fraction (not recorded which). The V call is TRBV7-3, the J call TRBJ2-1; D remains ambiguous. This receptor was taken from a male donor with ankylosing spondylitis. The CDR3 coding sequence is TGTGCCAGCAGCTTAAGATCTGAGAACAATGAGCAGTTCTTC. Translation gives CASSLRSENNEQFF.